The clone carrying this T cell receptor beta chain was counted between two and nine times. Its target is not known. Trimming took off 8 bases at V and 5 bases at J, with 13 bases between the two ends. The CDR3 extends over 13 amino acids. The germline V gene has CDR1 MNHNY and CDR2 SVGAGI (reference sequence). This specimen belongs to a study of spatial heterogeneity in lung cancer. Study-wide results and limits: Blood contained ubiquitous expanded tumor TCRs more at resection than at follow-up.

The time point: blood at routine non-recurrence follow-up after resection. Whole RNA came from tumor, nontumor lung or frozen PBMC and was sequenced without being sorted. Via MiXCR, TCRdb re-called the 5' RACE reads, giving one row per CDR3 protein. This table has about 120,000 distinct CDR3 sequences, 9.5% to 15% appearing once. The sequencing used PBMCs, collected at follow-up. The V call is TRBV6-6, the J call TRBJ1-5; D gene unclear. The receptor was isolated from a male donor with early-stage non-small cell lung cancer. Written as DNA, the CDR3 is TGTGCCAGCCAGGACCGGCCCGATCAGCCCCAGCATTTT. Translating it yields CASQDRPDQPQHF.